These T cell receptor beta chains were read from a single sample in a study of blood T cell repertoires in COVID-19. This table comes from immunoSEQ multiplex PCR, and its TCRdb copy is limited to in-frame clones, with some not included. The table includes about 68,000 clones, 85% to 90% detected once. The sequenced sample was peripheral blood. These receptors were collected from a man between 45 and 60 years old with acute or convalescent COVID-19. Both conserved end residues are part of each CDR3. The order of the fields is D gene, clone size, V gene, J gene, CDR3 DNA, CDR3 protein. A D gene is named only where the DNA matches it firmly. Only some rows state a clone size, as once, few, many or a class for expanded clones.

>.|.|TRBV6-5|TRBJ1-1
TGTGCCACGAGTACGGGATTCGGTGAAGCTTTCTTT
CATSTGFGEAFF
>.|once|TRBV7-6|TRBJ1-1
TGTGCCAGCAGCCCCCAGGGAGGGCCGAACACTGAAGCTTTCTTT
CASSPQGGPNTEAFF
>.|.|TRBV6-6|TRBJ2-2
TGTGCCAGCAGCACTAGCACCGGGGAGCTGTTTTTT
CASSTSTGELFF
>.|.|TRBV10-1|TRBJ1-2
TGCGCCAGCAGTGAGGGACTCTACTATGGCTACACCTTC
CASSEGLYYGYTF
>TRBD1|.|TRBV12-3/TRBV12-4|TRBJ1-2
TGTGCCAGCAGCTTAGACAGGGGATACACCTTC
CASSLDRGYTF
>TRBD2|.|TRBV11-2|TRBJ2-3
TGTGCCAGCAGCTTATTTAGCGGGAGAGTGGTAGATACGCAGTATTTT
CASSLFSGRVVDTQYF
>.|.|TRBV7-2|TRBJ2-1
TGTGCCAGCAGCTTACCCGGGGGCAATGAGCAGTTCTTC
CASSLPGGNEQFF
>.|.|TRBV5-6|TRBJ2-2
TGTGCCAGCAGCTTGAGTCGGTTGTACACCGGGGAGCTGTTTTTT
CASSLSRLYTGELFF
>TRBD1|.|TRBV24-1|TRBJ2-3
TGTGCCACCAGTGGATTGACAGGGGGCACAGATACGCAGTATTTT
CATSGLTGGTDTQYF
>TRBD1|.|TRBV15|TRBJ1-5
TGTGCCACCAGCTCCCCAGGGGGCCGGGAATCACGCGGCAGTCAGCCCCAGCATTTT
CATSSPGGRESRGSQPQHF
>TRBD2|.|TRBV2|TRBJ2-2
TGTGCCAGCACTAGCGGGTCCGCGAACACCGGGGAGCTGTTTTTT
CASTSGSANTGELFF
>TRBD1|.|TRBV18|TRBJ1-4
TGTGCCAGCTCTGGGACAGGATCTAATGAAAAACTGTTTTTT
CASSGTGSNEKLFF
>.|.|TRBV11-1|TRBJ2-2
TGTGCCAGCAGCTTATTCGGTTACACCGGGGAGCTGTTTTTT
CASSLFGYTGELFF
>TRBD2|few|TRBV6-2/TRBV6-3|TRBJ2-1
TGTGCCAGCAGTTACTCCCCTCCGACTAGCGGGATCCACAATGAGCAGTTCTTC
CASSYSPPTSGIHNEQFF
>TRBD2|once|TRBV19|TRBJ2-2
TGTGCCAGTAACCCCGCGGGGGGGGAGGCCGGGGAGCTGTTTTTT
CASNPAGGEAGELFF
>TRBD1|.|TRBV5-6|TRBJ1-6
TGTGCCAGCAGCTCCGGACAGGGGCGGAACTCACCCCTCCACTTT
CASSSGQGRNSPLHF
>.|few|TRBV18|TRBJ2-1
TGTGCCAGCTCACCAGGGACAATCTACAATGAGCAGTTCTTC
CASSPGTIYNEQFF
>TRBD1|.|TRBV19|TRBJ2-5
TGTGCCAGTAGTCGTCGAGGACAGGGTGGCGAGACCCAGTACTTC
CASSRRGQGGETQYF
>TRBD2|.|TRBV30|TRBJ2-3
TGTGCCTGGAGTGGCGCGGGAGGTCCCCCAGATACGCAGTATTTT
CAWSGAGGPPDTQYF
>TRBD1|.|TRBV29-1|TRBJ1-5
TGCAGCGCACGACAGGGGGGCAATCAGCCCCAGCATTTT
CSARQGGNQPQHF
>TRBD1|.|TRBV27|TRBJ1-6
TGTGCCAGCAGTTTCTCTCGACAGGGTGATAATTCACCCCTCCACTTT
CASSFSRQGDNSPLHF
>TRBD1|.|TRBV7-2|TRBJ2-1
TGTGCCAGCAGCCCCGCCGGGACAGGGACAAATGAGCAGTTCTTC
CASSPAGTGTNEQFF
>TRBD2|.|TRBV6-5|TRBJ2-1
TGTGCCAGCAGTTATTTTCGTTCTAGCGGGAATGAGCAGTTCTTC
CASSYFRSSGNEQFF
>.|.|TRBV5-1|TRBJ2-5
TGCGCCAGCAGCTTGGCCCTTCTCGTAGAGACCCAGTACTTC
CASSLALLVETQYF
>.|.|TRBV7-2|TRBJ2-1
TGTGCCAGCAGCGGAGGAGTACAAGGGTACAATGAGCAGTTCTTC
CASSGGVQGYNEQFF
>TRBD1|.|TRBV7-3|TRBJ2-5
TGTGCCAGCAGCCCCACAGGGGTTCGAGAGACCCAGTACTTC
CASSPTGVRETQYF
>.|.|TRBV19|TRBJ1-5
TGTGCCAGTAGTTTAGGGCGGGGATTCAATCAGCCCCAGCATTTT
CASSLGRGFNQPQHF
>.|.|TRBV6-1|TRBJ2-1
TGTGCCAGCAGTGAAAGGAGTCAGGGCAGTGAGCAGTTCTTC
CASSERSQGSEQFF